The 32 T cell receptor beta chains below all came from one sample that was sequenced in a study of beta chain features in type 1 diabetes. Overall study findings and caveats: Across all four CD4+ subsets, people with type 1 diabetes showed modestly shorter TCRB CDR3s.

The antigens these receptors bind are not known. TCRB transcripts that were expressed got sequenced, as all of the isolated RNA had been reverse transcribed. Repertoires were generated with immunoSEQ multiplex PCR, while TCRdb's copy carries only in-frame clones and drops some. The sample records some 270,000 clones, 11% being singletons. Input material: naive CD4+ T cells from blood. The source of these receptors is a man aged 25 to 45 with type 1 diabetes.

The chain uses TRBV7-6 and TRBJ2-7; D is unclear. This CDR3 contains 14 residues. Trimming stripped 3 bases from V and 4 bases from J, with 13 bases between. Germline CDR1 reads SGHVS; CDR2 reads FNYEAQ. The CDR3 loop is CASSFSPTDYEQYF. The DNA for the CDR3 is TGTGCCAGCAGCTTTTCCCCCACAGATTACGAGCAGTACTTC.

The V and J genes are TRBV5-4 and TRBJ2-5; 8 bases map to TRBD2. CDR3 length: 15 residues. Trimming took 4 bases from V and 4 from J; bases not matched to a gene: 9. Germline V lookup: CDR1 SGHNT, CDR2 YYREEE (reference sequence). CDR3 loop: CASSRSSGFTETQYF. The CDR3 DNA reads as TGTGCCAGCAGCAGATCTAGCGGGTTCACAGAGACCCAGTACTTC. The full variable domain, its missing parts supplied by reference TRBV5-4 and TRBJ2-5, is ETGVTQSPTHLIKTRGQQVTLRCSSQSGHNTVSWYQQALGQGPQFIFQYYREEENGRGNFPPRFSGLQFPNYSSELNVNALELDDSALYLCASSRSSGFTETQYFGPGTRLLVL.

The rearrangement joins TRBV18 to TRBJ1-1, with 7 nucleotides matching TRBD1. Trimming at V came to 4 bases and at J to 8 bases, leaving 7 bases not matched to a gene. Germline lookup yields CDR1 KGHSH and CDR2 LQKENI. This CDR3 spans 13 amino acids. The CDR3 nucleotides read TGTGCCAGCTCACAAGGACAGGAGAGGGAAGCTTTCTTT. Translated, it gives CASSQGQEREAFF.

This clone was observed a few times. The rearrangement uses TRBV4-2 and TRBJ1-2; no clear D gene. Deletions cut 1 base from V and 8 bases from J, with 8 bases between. Germline-derived CDR1 and CDR2 are LGHNA and YNFKEQ. The CDR3 contains 12 residues. This CDR3 reads CASSQGGGGYTF. The CDR3 DNA sequence: TGTGCCAGCAGCCAAGGGGGAGGCGGCTACACCTTC.

V is TRBV6-5 and J is TRBJ2-3; the D gene is possibly TRBD1 (6 bases). Trimming cost V 2 bases and J 4 bases, with 13 bases left between them. Per the germline V gene, CDR1 is MNHEY and CDR2 is SVGAGI. This CDR3 has 15 residues. In DNA, the CDR3 is TGTGCCAGCAGTTACCAGGGGATTCTCGCAGATACGCAGTATTTT. Translating it yields CASSYQGILADTQYF.

The rearrangement uses TRBV9 and TRBJ2-7; 7 positions match TRBD1. CDR1 and CDR2 (germline): SGDLS, YYNGEE. This CDR3 comprises 14 residues. V lost 3 bases, J lost 2 bases, and 5 bases stayed unmatched. The CDR3: CASSGQGSAYEQYF. The DNA of the CDR3 is TGTGCCAGCAGCGGACAGGGATCAGCCTACGAGCAGTACTTC.

This chain joins TRBV9 and TRBJ2-5; possible D gene TRBD2, 6 bases. From germline, CDR1 is SGDLS and CDR2 YYNGEE. This CDR3 contains 14 residues. Deletions cut 3 bases from V and 1 base from J, with 10 bases between. DNA of the CDR3: TGTGCCAGCAGCGAACGGGACTTCCAAGAGACCCAGTACTTC. It encodes CASSERDFQETQYF.

In this sample, this clone turned up a few times. CDR3 residues: CSVVRQANTEAFF. The DNA for the CDR3 is TGCAGCGTGGTTAGACAGGCGAACACTGAAGCTTTCTTT. V usage is TRBV29-1 and J usage is TRBJ1-1; a possible D gene is TRBD1 (6 bases). Germline loops: CDR1 SQVTM, CDR2 ANQGSEA. The V end lost 6 bases, the J end lost 1 base, and 12 bases lay between the germline ends. The CDR3 loop spans 13 amino acids.

This clone was picked up a small number of times. The chain couples TRBV7-6 to TRBJ2-1; possibly TRBD2 for D (6 bases). The CDR3 totals 14 residues. Trimming pared 5 bases from V and 0 bases from J, leaving 8 bases between. CDR1 is SGHVS and CDR2 is FNYEAQ in the germline V gene. CDR3 residues: CASSPGGSYNEQFF. CDR3 nucleotides: TGTGCCAGCAGCCCCGGGGGCTCCTACAATGAGCAGTTCTTC.

The chain uses TRBV4-1 and TRBJ2-7; D might be TRBD1 (6 bases). Trimming cost V 1 base and J 3 bases, with 22 bases left between them. This CDR3 region has 18 residues. CDR1 is MGHRA, CDR2 YSYEKL, per germline. CDR3 DNA sequence: TGCGCCAGCAGCCAAGTCAGGAGTCGGGACCGGACAGACTACGAGCAGTACTTC. This translates into CASSQVRSRDRTDYEQYF.

This chain connects TRBV7-2 to TRBJ1-6; D perhaps matches TRBD1 (5 bases). CDR3 length: 14 residues. Germline assignment: CDR1 SGHTA and CDR2 FQGNSA. The germline V and J ends were trimmed by 3 bases and 15 bases, with 18 bases remaining between them. In DNA, the CDR3 is TGTGCCAGCAGCTTGTGGGGTCAGGGAAACATCCTCCACTTT. It is translated as CASSLWGQGNILHF.

The chain recombines TRBV19 with TRBJ2-1; TRBD1 aligns across 8 bases. CDR3 length: 13 amino acids. Unmatched junction bases numbered 2, after V lost 4 bases and J lost 6 bases. Germline V gene lookup returns CDR1 LNHDA and CDR2 SQIVND (reference sequence). CDR3 in amino acids: CASSRDRSNEQFF. The CDR3 DNA is TGTGCCAGTAGTAGGGACAGGTCCAATGAGCAGTTCTTC. Using reference TRBV19 and TRBJ2-1 for the parts outside the CDR3, the full variable domain is DGGITQSPKYLFRKEGQNVTLSCEQNLNHDAMYWYRQDPGQGLRLIYYSQIVNDFQKGDIAEGYSVSREKKESFPLTVTSAQKNPTAFYLCASSRDRSNEQFFGPGTRLTVL.

This clone was observed a handful of times. The sample has other DNA sequences that encode this CDR3 too. This chain uses TRBV9 with TRBJ2-1; 12 nucleotides line up with TRBD2. CDR1 is SGDLS and CDR2 is YYNGEE in the germline V gene. V was pared by 2 bases and J by 3 bases, with 0 bases of the junction left unmatched. The CDR3 length is 15 residues. The DNA for the CDR3 is TGTGCCAGCAGCGTGGGACTAGCGGGCTACAATGAGCAGTTCTTC. Translated, it gives CASSVGLAGYNEQFF.

The chain uses TRBV6-1 and TRBJ1-5; D gene ambiguous. The length of the CDR3 is 14 residues. Looked up from germline, CDR1 is MNHNS and CDR2 is SASEGT. Trimming left V 8 bases short and J 4 bases short, with 15 bases between. CDR3: CASDPGVGNQPQHF. The CDR3 coding sequence is TGTGCCAGCGACCCCGGGGTAGGTAATCAGCCCCAGCATTTT.

The chain recombines TRBV18 with TRBJ2-1, with 7 bases aligning to TRBD1. CDR3 length: 15 residues. Trimming at V came to 0 bases and at J to 7 bases, leaving 6 bases not matched to a gene. CDR1 and CDR2 (germline): KGHSH, LQKENI. The CDR3 is CASSPPRQGWNEQFF. CDR3 coding DNA: TGTGCCAGCTCACCACCGCGACAGGGTTGGAATGAGCAGTTCTTC. The variable domain in full, completed from reference TRBV18 and TRBJ2-1, reads NAGVMQNPRHLVRRRGQEARLRCSPMKGHSHVYWYRQLPEEGLKFMVYLQKENIIDESGMPKERFSAEFPKEGPSILRIQQVVRGDSAAYFCASSPPRQGWNEQFFGPGTRLTVL.

The chain joins TRBV7-2 to TRBJ2-2, with D maybe TRBD2 (5 bases). This CDR3 is 15 amino acids long. Deletions cut 11 bases from V and 1 base from J, with 17 bases between. Germline CDR1 SGHTA, CDR2 FQGNSA. CDR3 sequence (DNA): TGTGCCTCCTCGAGGGAACTCAAGAACACCGGGGAGCTGTTTTTT. This codes for CASSRELKNTGELFF.

This clone occurred a few times. This sequence joins TRBV28 and TRBJ1-4, with no clear D. The CDR3 is 10 amino acids. V lost 8 bases, J lost 8 bases, and 6 bases lay in between. Germline CDR1 MDHEN, CDR2 SYDVKM. CDR3 sequence: CASQREKLFF. The CDR3 nucleotides are TGTGCCAGCCAGAGGGAAAAACTGTTTTTT.

The CDR3 loop is CAISRDSNSPLHF. CDR3 sequence (DNA): TGTGCCATCAGTAGGGACAGTAATTCACCCCTCCACTTT. The V and J genes are TRBV10-3 and TRBJ1-6; 7 bases agree with TRBD1. Germline CDR1 reads ENHRY; CDR2 reads SYGVKD. Germline trimming cut 5 bases from V and 6 bases from J; bases unmatched to any gene: 1. This CDR3 is built from 13 residues.

This clone has just a few counts. The rearrangement joins TRBV5-4 to TRBJ2-1; 11 bases map to TRBD2. The germline V gene encodes CDR1 SGHNT and CDR2 YYREEE (reference sequence). The ends lost 4 bases at V and 10 bases at J; junction bases unmatched: 13. CDR3 length: 16 residues. The CDR3: CASSTSTSGGIYEQFF. CDR3 sequence (DNA): TGTGCCAGCAGCACATCAACTAGCGGGGGAATATACGAGCAGTTCTTC.

The chain uses TRBV9 and TRBJ2-2, with D possibly being TRBD2 (6 bases). Germline loops: CDR1 SGDLS, CDR2 YYNGEE. V lost 3 bases and J 7 bases, leaving 13 bases between the germline ends. There are 14 residues in the CDR3. The CDR3 sequence is CASSAFLGGGELFF. CDR3 DNA sequence: TGTGCCAGCAGCGCGTTCCTGGGGGGCGGGGAGCTGTTTTTT.

The sample holds a few counts of this clone. V and J are TRBV9 and TRBJ2-7; 10 nucleotides line up with TRBD2. The CDR3 length is 15 residues. The germline CDR1 and CDR2 sequences are SGDLS and YYNGEE. J gave up 4 bases and V 0 bases, and 4 bases lay outside the gene matches. This CDR3 reads CASSVGLAGVYEQYF. CDR3 nucleotide sequence: TGTGCCAGCAGCGTAGGCCTAGCGGGGGTATACGAGCAGTACTTC.

This clone came up a few times. The chain has TRBV5-6 and TRBJ2-5; TRBD2 matches at 7 bases. The length of the CDR3 is 16 residues. Germline-derived CDR1 and CDR2 are SGHDT and YYEEEE. V lost 3 bases and J lost 3; bases outside the gene matches: 11. The CDR3 sequence: CASSYNDRLAEETQYF. CDR3 nucleotides: TGTGCCAGCAGCTACAACGATAGACTAGCCGAAGAGACCCAGTACTTC. Complete variable domain (other parts from reference TRBV5-6 and TRBJ2-5): DAGVTQSPTHLIKTRGQQVTLRCSPKSGHDTVSWYQQALGQGPQFIFQYYEEEERQRGNFPDRFSGHQFPNYSSELNVNALLLGDSALYLCASSYNDRLAEETQYFGPGTRLLVL.

J is TRBJ2-3 and V is TRBV5-1, with 15 bases lining up with TRBD2. Germline CDR1 SGHRS, CDR2 YFSETQ. The junction had 6 bases not matched to a gene; V was cut back by 3 bases and J by 7 bases. The CDR3 covers 16 residues. CDR3 sequence: CASSSGLAGGLYTQYF. As DNA, the CDR3 is TGCGCCAGCAGCTCGGGACTAGCGGGGGGCCTTTATACGCAGTATTTT.

This clone was seen more than once but under ten times. The CDR3 is CASSADRGNSPLHF. The CDR3 DNA reads as TGTGCCAGCAGCGCTGACAGGGGTAATTCACCCCTCCACTTT. The chain uses TRBV25-1 and TRBJ1-6, with TRBD1 matching 8 bases. The V segment lost 6 bases and the J segment 6 bases; nucleotides outside the gene matches: 4. This CDR3 region has 14 residues. From germline, CDR1 is MGHDK and CDR2 SYGVNS.

This clone was counted between two and nine times. The genes are TRBV19 and TRBJ2-7; TRBD1 matches 9 bases. Germline CDR1 LNHDA, CDR2 SQIVND (reference sequence). This CDR3 has 13 residues. Trimming took 3 bases from V and 6 from J; bases not matched to a gene: 3. CDR3 in DNA: TGTGCCAGTAGTATTGGGACAGGGAGCGAGCAGTACTTC. Translating it yields CASSIGTGSEQYF.

This sequence joins TRBV29-1 and TRBJ2-5; D is perhaps TRBD1 (5 bases). CDR3 length: 13 amino acids. Germline lookup yields CDR1 SQVTM and CDR2 ANQGSEA. The germline V and J ends were trimmed by 7 bases and 0 bases, with 12 bases remaining between them. CDR3 sequence reads: CSGQGANQETQYF. In DNA, the CDR3 is TGCAGCGGGCAAGGGGCCAACCAAGAGACCCAGTACTTC.

The rearrangement links TRBV7-9 to TRBJ2-1; 8 bases are shared with TRBD2. V lost 5 bases, J lost 7 bases, and 13 bases stayed unmatched. The CDR3 totals 16 residues. Germline values: CDR1 SEHNR, CDR2 FQNEAQ (reference sequence). The CDR3 is CASSDPPAGVLNEQFF. CDR3 in DNA: TGTGCCAGCAGCGACCCCCCAGCGGGGGTTCTGAATGAGCAGTTCTTC.

The rearrangement joins TRBV9 to TRBJ1-6, with a possible D match to TRBD1 (6 bases). The CDR3 runs to 19 residues. The germline gives CDR1 SGDLS, CDR2 YYNGEE. Trimming stripped 6 bases from V and 7 bases from J, with 29 bases between. The CDR3 protein is CASTLQGSDPFSSNSPLHF. CDR3 nucleotides: TGTGCCAGCACCCTACAGGGTTCGGACCCCTTCTCCTCCAATTCACCCCTCCACTTT.

The gene calls are TRBV25-1 and TRBJ1-1, with D uncertain. This CDR3 is 11 amino acids long. Trimming removed 7 bases from V and 4 bases from J, with 7 bases in between. The germline V gene encodes CDR1 MGHDK and CDR2 SYGVNS. As DNA, the CDR3 is TGTGCCAGCACCGGGGTCACTGAAGCTTTCTTT. Its protein product is CASTGVTEAFF.

This clone was observed a handful of times. The chain is built from TRBV29-1 and TRBJ2-7, with a weak D call TRBD2 (6 bases). The germline CDR1 and CDR2 sequences are SQVTM and ANQGSEA. CDR3 length: 12 amino acids. The V and J ends lost 3 bases and 0 bases respectively, with 6 bases between them. The CDR3 DNA follows: TGCAGCGTTGAGCGGGGCTCCTACGAGCAGTACTTC. This gives the protein CSVERGSYEQYF.

A remark on this clone: Additional DNA sequences in this sample encode the identical CDR3. This chain joins TRBV29-1 and TRBJ2-5; D is possibly TRBD2 (5 bases). CDR1 SQVTM and CDR2 ANQGSEA come from the germline V gene. The CDR3 is made up of 10 amino acids. V was clipped by 6 bases and J by 5 bases, with 7 bases between them. The CDR3 loop is CSVREETQYF. CDR3 DNA: TGCAGCGTGAGGGAGGAGACCCAGTACTTC.

The chain couples TRBV9 to TRBJ1-2, with D perhaps TRBD1 (5 bases). CDR3 length: 14 residues. The V gene lost 0 bases and the J gene lost 6 bases, with 12 bases spanning the gap. Germline V gene sequence: CDR1 SGDLS, CDR2 YYNGEE. The CDR3 here is CASSVVGQGHGYTF. The CDR3, as DNA: TGTGCCAGCAGCGTAGTAGGGCAGGGCCATGGCTACACCTTC.